A single sample is the source of the 29 T cell receptor beta chains below, sequenced in a study of T cell responses to AZD1222 COVID-19 vaccine (dated by TCRdb to the early 2020s). The time point label of this sample denotes: about 28 days (+/-7) after the second vaccine dose. The library was prepared using the immunoSEQ multiplex PCR assay. TCRdb mirrors the immuneACCESS table, restricted to in-frame sequences. Some clones are absent from its copies; in checked studies, under half trace to an unresolved V gene, and the reason for the others is unknown. This sample comprises under 150,000 clones, almost 90% of them detected only once. The top ten clones comprise under 2% of the sample. Sequenced material: peripheral blood, taken 28 days after the second AZD1222 dose. These TCRs come from an adult who received the AZD1222 COVID-19 vaccine.

The chain couples TRBV6-4 to TRBJ1-1, with D possibly matching TRBD1 (5 bases). The CDR3 is 11 amino acids. V lost 8 bases and J 11 bases, leaving 15 bases between the germline ends. The germline CDR1 and CDR2 sequences are MRHNA and SNTAGT. CDR3 amino acids: CASRSQGSAFF. CDR3 nucleotide sequence: TGTGCCAGCCGGTCCCAGGGTTCGGCTTTCTTT.

The chain employs TRBV25-1 and TRBJ1-1, with TRBD1 identical over 8 bases. The CDR3 covers 16 residues. Trimming cost V 1 base and J 9 bases; bases outside gene matches: 13. In germline, CDR1 is MGHDK, CDR2 SYGVNS. The CDR3 loop reads CASSEWGGQGADKAFF. In DNA, the CDR3 is TGTGCCAGCAGTGAATGGGGAGGCCAGGGGGCGGACAAAGCTTTCTTT.

In this sample, this clone turned up once. The chain employs TRBV7-6 and TRBJ1-3; 7 nucleotides agree with TRBD1. In germline, CDR1 is SGHVS, CDR2 FNYEAQ. V was clipped by 0 bases and J by 0 bases; unmatched bases: 8. The CDR3 has 18 residues. The CDR3: CASSLASGQANSGNTIYF. CDR3 DNA: TGTGCCAGCAGCTTAGCCTCTGGACAGGCCAACTCTGGAAACACCATATATTTT.

This rearrangement joins TRBV7-2 to TRBJ1-1; D is uncertain. V was trimmed by 5 bases and J by 1 base, leaving 11 bases between them. Germline-derived CDR1 and CDR2 are SGHTA and FQGNSA. The CDR3 totals 14 residues. The CDR3 region has the DNA TGTGCCAGCAGCGTCACACAAAGGAACACTGAAGCTTTCTTT. This codes for CASSVTQRNTEAFF.

This rearrangement joins TRBV19 to TRBJ1-4; D not certain. The CDR3 is 14 residues long. Germline CDR1 is LNHDA and CDR2 is SQIVND (reference sequence). V was shortened by 5 bases and J by 0 bases, with 7 bases between the two germline ends. CDR3 region: CASSPRATNEKLFF. The CDR3 nucleotides read TGTGCCAGTAGTCCCCGTGCAACTAATGAAAAACTGTTTTTT.

The chain joins TRBV2 to TRBJ2-1, with D possibly TRBD2 on 6 matching bases. V was pared by 8 bases and J by 6 bases, with 20 bases between. Germline lookup yields CDR1 SNHLY and CDR2 FYNNEI. This CDR3 is 15 amino acids long. This chain's CDR3 is CASHLAGSFSNEQFF. The DNA of the CDR3 is TGTGCCAGCCACCTGGCGGGATCATTCTCCAATGAGCAGTTCTTC.

The rearrangement uses TRBV14 and TRBJ2-2, with D possibly TRBD1 on 6 matching bases. Germline V lookup: CDR1 SGHDN, CDR2 FVKESK. V dropped 6 bases and J dropped 9 bases, with 14 bases sitting between them. The CDR3 contains 13 residues. The CDR3 region is CASRLTGRRELFF. The CDR3 coding sequence is TGTGCCAGCAGATTGACAGGTCGACGGGAGCTGTTTTTT.

The rearrangement links TRBV2 to TRBJ1-2; D is perhaps TRBD1 (5 bases). CDR1 is SNHLY, CDR2 FYNNEI, per germline. The V gene lost 7 bases and the J gene lost 4 bases, with 16 bases spanning the gap. The CDR3 length is 14 residues. The CDR3 DNA reads as TGTGCCAGCACGGAGACCAGGGCCGGCTATGGCTACACCTTC. Protein sequence: CASTETRAGYGYTF.

This clone was found once. This chain joins TRBV7-3 and TRBJ1-6; possible D gene TRBD1, 6 bases. The germline V gene has CDR1 SGHTA and CDR2 FQGTGA. V was clipped by 6 bases and J by 18 bases, with 27 bases between them. CDR3 size: 15 residues. CDR3 sequence: CASSLCASRGGGNHF. In nucleotides, the CDR3 is TGTGCCAGCAGTTTATGTGCGTCCCGGGGAGGGGGAAACCACTTT.

This sequence joins TRBV7-2 and TRBJ1-1; the D is unclear. The V end was cut by 0 bases, the J end by 4 bases, with 6 bases between. The CDR3 spans 13 residues. Germline V gene data show CDR1 as SGHTA and CDR2 as FQGNSA. The CDR3 bases are TGTGCCAGCAGCTTAGCCCGACTCACTGAAGCTTTCTTT. Its translation: CASSLARLTEAFF.

The chain uses TRBV5-4 and TRBJ2-7, with D tentatively TRBD2 (5 bases). With 4 bases removed from V and 2 bases from J, the gap between germline ends came to 10 bases. Germline CDR1 is SGHNT and CDR2 is YYREEE (reference sequence). The CDR3 has 13 residues. CDR3 in DNA: TGTGCCAGCAGCCGGAGGAACCCCTACGAGCAGTACTTC. It translates to CASSRRNPYEQYF.

The chain uses TRBV20-1 and TRBJ2-3; tentatively, D is TRBD1 or TRBD2 (5 bases each). Looked up from germline, CDR1 is DFQATT and CDR2 is SNEGSKA (reference sequence). Trimming took off 3 bases at V and 6 bases at J, with 16 bases between the two ends. The CDR3 covers 14 residues. CDR3 coding DNA: TGCAGTGCTAGTGGTGTGGGACCTCGGGATACGCAGTATTTT. Protein sequence: CSASGVGPRDTQYF.

V usage is TRBV6-5 and J usage is TRBJ2-2; D is possibly TRBD2 (6 bases). This CDR3 region has 13 residues. The germline V gene has CDR1 MNHEY and CDR2 SVGAGI. The V and J ends lost 5 bases and 5 bases respectively, with 9 bases between them. CDR3 sequence reads: CASSTGLTGELFF. CDR3 nucleotides: TGTGCCAGCAGTACAGGACTAACCGGGGAGCTGTTTTTT.

The genes are TRBV10-3 and TRBJ2-7, with a tentative D call TRBD2 (6 bases). The V gene's germline CDR1 is ENHRY and CDR2 SYGVKD. Trimming pared 4 bases from V and 5 bases from J, leaving 6 bases between. This CDR3 has 11 residues. This chain's CDR3 is CAISGGNEQYF. CDR3 DNA: TGTGCCATCAGTGGCGGGAACGAGCAGTACTTC.

DNA of the CDR3: TGTGCCAGCAGTATACACAGGAACACTGAAGCTTTCTTT. It translates to CASSIHRNTEAFF. The V gene is TRBV28, the J gene TRBJ1-1; D gene unclear. CDR1 is MDHEN and CDR2 is SYDVKM in the germline V gene. The CDR3 has 13 amino acids. Between the trimmed V and J ends, which lost 5 bases and 1 base, there was a span of 8 bases.

The rearrangement uses TRBV9 and TRBJ1-3; D call uncertain. Germline V lookup: CDR1 SGDLS, CDR2 YYNGEE. The germline V and J ends were trimmed by 0 bases and 4 bases, with 11 bases remaining between them. CDR3 length: 15 residues. CDR3: CASSVDRVQGNTIYF. The CDR3 DNA sequence: TGTGCCAGCAGCGTAGACCGGGTTCAAGGAAACACCATATATTTT. Complete variable domain (other parts from reference TRBV9 and TRBJ1-3): DSGVTQTPKHLITATGQRVTLRCSPRSGDLSVYWYQQSLDQGLQFLIQYYNGEERAKGNILERFSAQQFPDLHSELNLSSLELGDSALYFCASSVDRVQGNTIYFGEGSWLTVV.

The count of this clone is one. The gene calls are TRBV29-1 and TRBJ1-6; no firm D call. Germline CDR1 SQVTM, CDR2 ANQGSEA. The CDR3 spans 13 residues. V shed 4 bases and J shed 5 bases, with 9 bases lying between them. CDR3: CSVAEGDNSPLHF. The DNA for the CDR3 is TGCAGCGTTGCCGAAGGAGATAATTCACCCCTCCACTTT.

The chain carries TRBV28 and TRBJ1-1; D not resolved. CDR3 size: 12 residues. V lost 1 base and J 4 bases, leaving 4 bases between the germline ends. CDR1 is MDHEN and CDR2 is SYDVKM in the germline V gene. The CDR3 DNA is TGTGCCAGCAGTTTATTTAGCACTGAAGCTTTCTTT. It yields the protein CASSLFSTEAFF.

The chain carries TRBV28 and TRBJ1-2; D may be TRBD1 (6 bases). The length of the CDR3 is 15 residues. The V end lost 1 base, the J end lost 7 bases, and 16 bases lay between the germline ends. Germline CDR1 and CDR2: MDHEN and SYDVKM. The CDR3 DNA sequence: TGTGCCAGCAGTTTATCCCAGATGGGGGGCCTTGGCTACACCTTC. Its translation: CASSLSQMGGLGYTF.

This chain links TRBV29-1 with TRBJ1-1, with D maybe TRBD1 (6 bases). This CDR3 is 19 amino acids long. The germline V gene encodes CDR1 SQVTM and CDR2 ANQGSEA. Trimming cost V 3 bases and J 0 bases, with 26 bases left between them. The CDR3 nucleotides read TGCAGCGTTGAGCGTATTACAGGGCAAACCGACGGGATGAACACTGAAGCTTTCTTT. This codes for CSVERITGQTDGMNTEAFF.

The chain uses TRBV5-6 and TRBJ2-7; 8 bases line up with TRBD2. This CDR3 contains 13 residues. Germline CDR1 SGHDT, CDR2 YYEEEE. J gave up 3 bases and V 4 bases, and 3 bases lay outside the gene matches. The CDR3 here is CASSGSGDYEQYV. In nucleotides, the CDR3 is TGTGCCAGCAGCGGTAGCGGGGACTACGAGCAGTACGTC.

The table lists this clone with a count of one. The CDR3 DNA follows: TGTGCCAGCAGCGACCAGGGGGCGAATGGCTACACCTTC. Its protein product is CASSDQGANGYTF. This sequence joins TRBV7-3 and TRBJ1-2; 8 bases map to TRBD1. The V segment lost 5 bases and the J segment 6 bases; nucleotides outside the gene matches: 5. In germline, CDR1 is SGHTA, CDR2 FQGTGA. This CDR3 spans 13 amino acids.

V is TRBV11-2 and J is TRBJ2-2, with 11 nucleotides matching TRBD2. V was clipped by 2 bases and J by 4 bases; unmatched bases: 3. The CDR3 has 16 residues. Germline CDR1 is SGHAT and CDR2 is FQNNGV. The CDR3 DNA reads TGTGCCAGCAGCTTAAGCGGACTAGCGGGCACCGGGGAGCTGTTTTTT. Its translation is CASSLSGLAGTGELFF.

This chain links TRBV2 with TRBJ2-1, with 12 bases aligning to TRBD2. This CDR3 has 17 amino acids. V trimming: 3 bases; J trimming: 2 bases; junction bases outside the gene matches: 5. CDR1 and CDR2 (germline): SNHLY, FYNNEI. The CDR3 coding sequence is TGTGCCAGCAGTGAGCTAGCGGGAGGGCCGACCTACAATGAGCAGTTCTTC. This translates into CASSELAGGPTYNEQFF.

This sequence joins TRBV7-3 and TRBJ2-5; weak D call: TRBD1 (5 bases). Germline V gene sequence: CDR1 SGHTA, CDR2 FQGTGA. The CDR3 runs 15 residues. Between the trimmed V and J ends, which lost 5 bases and 0 bases, there was a span of 13 bases. The CDR3 region is CASSPKGWNQETQYF. CDR3 nucleotides: TGTGCCAGCAGCCCAAAGGGGTGGAACCAAGAGACCCAGTACTTC.

The chain combines TRBV7-3 with TRBJ2-2; 12 nucleotides align to TRBD2. Trimming at V came to 0 bases and at J to 4 bases, leaving 12 bases not matched to a gene. The CDR3 runs to 20 residues. CDR1 and CDR2 from the germline V gene are SGHTA and FQGTGA. CDR3 amino acids: CASSLTGGTSGRPSTGELFF. CDR3 DNA: TGTGCCAGCAGCTTAACGGGGGGAACTAGCGGGAGGCCCAGCACCGGGGAGCTGTTTTTT.

The rearrangement links TRBV29-1 to TRBJ1-1; 8 bases are a match to TRBD1. In germline, CDR1 is SQVTM, CDR2 ANQGSEA. V lost 4 bases, J lost 7 bases, and 11 bases stayed unmatched. The CDR3 length is 14 residues. In DNA, the CDR3 is TGCAGCGTTGTAGGGCAGGGGGCGATTATTGAAGCTTTCTTT. Protein sequence: CSVVGQGAIIEAFF.

This rearrangement joins TRBV6-6 to TRBJ1-5; the match to TRBD1 covers 7 bases. Looked up from germline, CDR1 is MNHNY and CDR2 is SVGAGI (reference sequence). This CDR3 has 12 residues. After removal of 11 bases from V and 3 bases from J, the junction contained 4 bases not matched to a gene. CDR3 sequence reads: CAEQGDNQPQHF. In DNA form, the CDR3 reads TGTGCCGAGCAGGGGGACAATCAGCCCCAGCATTTT.

This clone came up once. The V call is TRBV4-1, the J call TRBJ2-6; D ambiguous. This CDR3 is 13 amino acids long. Per the germline V gene, CDR1 is MGHRA and CDR2 is YSYEKL. V lost 1 base, J lost 4 bases, and 2 bases lay in between. The CDR3 is CASSQVGANVLTF. The CDR3 region has the DNA TGCGCCAGCAGCCAAGTAGGGGCCAACGTCCTGACTTTC.